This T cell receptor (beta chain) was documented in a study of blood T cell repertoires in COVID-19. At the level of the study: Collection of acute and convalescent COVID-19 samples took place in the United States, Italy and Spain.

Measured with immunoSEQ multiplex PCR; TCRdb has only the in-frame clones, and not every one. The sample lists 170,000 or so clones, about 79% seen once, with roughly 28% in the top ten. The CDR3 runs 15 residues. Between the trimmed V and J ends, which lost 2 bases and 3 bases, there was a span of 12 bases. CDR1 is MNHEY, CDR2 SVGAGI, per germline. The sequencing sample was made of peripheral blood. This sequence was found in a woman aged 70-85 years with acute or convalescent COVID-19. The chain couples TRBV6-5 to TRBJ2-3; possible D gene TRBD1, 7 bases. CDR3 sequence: CASSYTGEDTDTQYF. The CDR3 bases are TGTGCCAGCAGTTACACAGGGGAGGATACAGATACGCAGTATTTT.